This T cell receptor beta chain emerged from a study of OX40 agonist ivuxolimab in advanced cancers. General study findings and limits: Researchers did not determine the expanded peripheral T cells' antigen specificity. Compared with CD4+, CD8+ T cells on average had more expanded clones. At 0.1 to 3.0 mg/kg and by week 6, clonal expansion occurred in CD4+ and CD8+ blood T cells.

Concerning this clone: Its antigen is currently unknown.

Libraries were prepared by immunoSEQ multiplex PCR; TCRdb keeps only in-frame clonotypes and omits some of them. The sample has about 99,000 clones; more than 95% are singletons. V was pared by 0 bases and J by 9 bases, with 8 bases of the junction left unmatched. The germline V gene encodes CDR1 SGHNT and CDR2 YYREEE (reference sequence). The CDR3 is made up of 16 amino acids. The sequencing used CD4+ or CD8+ T cells sorted from blood, collected in a trial of the OX40 agonist ivuxolimab. The chain carries TRBV5-4 and TRBJ2-2; TRBD2 aligns across 10 bases. The TCR comes from an adult with an advanced solid tumor such as melanoma, head and neck, liver or kidney cancer. The CDR3 loop is CASSLDPAGGPRELFF. The CDR3 DNA is TGTGCCAGCAGCTTGGATCCAGCGGGGGGGCCTAGGGAGCTGTTTTTT.